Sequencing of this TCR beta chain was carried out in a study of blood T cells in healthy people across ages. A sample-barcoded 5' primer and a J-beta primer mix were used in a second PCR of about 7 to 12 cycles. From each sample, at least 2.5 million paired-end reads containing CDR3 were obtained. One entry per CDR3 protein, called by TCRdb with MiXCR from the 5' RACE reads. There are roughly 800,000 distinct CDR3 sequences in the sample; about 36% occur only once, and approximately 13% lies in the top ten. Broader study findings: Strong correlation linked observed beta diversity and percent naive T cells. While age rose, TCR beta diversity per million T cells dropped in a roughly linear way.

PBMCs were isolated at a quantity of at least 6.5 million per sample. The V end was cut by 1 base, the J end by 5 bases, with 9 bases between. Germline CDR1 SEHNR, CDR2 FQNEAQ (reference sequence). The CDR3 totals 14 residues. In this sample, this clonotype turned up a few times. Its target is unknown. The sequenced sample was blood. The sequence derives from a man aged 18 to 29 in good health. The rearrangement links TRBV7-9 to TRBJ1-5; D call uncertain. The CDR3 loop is CASSLETTDQPQHF. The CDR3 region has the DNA TGTGCCAGCAGCTTAGAAACAACGGATCAGCCCCAGCATTTT.